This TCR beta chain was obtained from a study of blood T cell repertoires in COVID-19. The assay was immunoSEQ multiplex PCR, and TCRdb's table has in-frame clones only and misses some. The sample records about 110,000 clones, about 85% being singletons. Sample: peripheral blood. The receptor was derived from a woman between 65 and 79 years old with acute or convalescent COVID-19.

The CDR3 reads CASSYRASGGPLSYNEQFF. In nucleotides, the CDR3 is TGTGCCAGCAGTTACCGAGCTAGCGGGGGCCCTTTATCCTACAATGAGCAGTTCTTC. V gene TRBV6-2 or TRBV6-3 combines with J gene TRBJ2-1, with TRBD2 matching 10 bases. CDR3 size: 19 residues. Germline V lookup: CDR1 MNHEY, CDR2 SVGEGT. Unmatched junction bases numbered 11, after V lost 2 bases and J lost 1 base.